This T cell receptor (beta chain) was sequenced in a study of shared clonotypes between healthy human individuals. Study-level background: With ages of 18 to 49, the donors were a couple of women and a few men. Study-wide results and limits: It was the few donors that limited the genetic and exposure-history diversity represented.

The V end was cut by 5 bases, the J end by 8 bases, with 12 bases between. Germline CDR1 reads MNHEY; CDR2 reads SVGAGI. The CDR3 has 12 residues. The authors ran unsorted PBMC replicate PCRs on around 270 ng DNA, about 30,000 T cell genomes. The data were produced by immunoSEQ multiplex PCR, yet TCRdb's version contains in-frame clones alone and is incomplete. The sample yields about 490,000 clones, around 80% seen once. All donors were Caucasian adults living in Nashville, Tennessee. This clone was found once. Its antigen remains unidentified. This TCR was recovered from a woman between 40 and 50 years old in good health. Some clones in this sample may be carry-over from other donors' samples. V is TRBV6-5 and J is TRBJ1-2, with TRBD1 as a possible D gene (6 bases). Sequenced sample: PBMCs. The CDR3 DNA sequence: TGTGCCAGCAGTCAAGGACAGTCGGGCTACACCTTC. This encodes CASSQGQSGYTF.